This T cell receptor (beta chain) stems from a study of T-cell memory formation after mild COVID-19. A single record per CDR3 protein comes from TCRdb applying MiXCR to the 5' RACE reads. The sample lists fewer than 450,000 distinct CDR3 sequences; more than 20% were seen once. The origin of this receptor is an adult woman who had mild COVID-19 (a few samples of this study predate the infection). Cell type and time point are not known. Sequencing was done on a sample of PBMCs or a T cell subset sorted from them (not recorded which).

CDR3 DNA sequence: TGTGCCAGCTCACCACAGGAATCTGGAAACACCATATATTTT. Translated: CASSPQESGNTIYF. The V gene is TRBV18, the J gene TRBJ1-3; D unresolved. The ends were cut back, 1 base at V and 1 base at J, with 5 bases in the middle. The germline CDR1 and CDR2 sequences are KGHSH and LQKENI. The CDR3 sequence is 14 residues long. The whole variable domain, filled in from reference TRBV18 and TRBJ1-3, reads NAGVMQNPRHLVRRRGQEARLRCSPMKGHSHVYWYRQLPEEGLKFMVYLQKENIIDESGMPKERFSAEFPKEGPSILRIQQVVRGDSAAYFCASSPQESGNTIYFGEGSWLTVV.